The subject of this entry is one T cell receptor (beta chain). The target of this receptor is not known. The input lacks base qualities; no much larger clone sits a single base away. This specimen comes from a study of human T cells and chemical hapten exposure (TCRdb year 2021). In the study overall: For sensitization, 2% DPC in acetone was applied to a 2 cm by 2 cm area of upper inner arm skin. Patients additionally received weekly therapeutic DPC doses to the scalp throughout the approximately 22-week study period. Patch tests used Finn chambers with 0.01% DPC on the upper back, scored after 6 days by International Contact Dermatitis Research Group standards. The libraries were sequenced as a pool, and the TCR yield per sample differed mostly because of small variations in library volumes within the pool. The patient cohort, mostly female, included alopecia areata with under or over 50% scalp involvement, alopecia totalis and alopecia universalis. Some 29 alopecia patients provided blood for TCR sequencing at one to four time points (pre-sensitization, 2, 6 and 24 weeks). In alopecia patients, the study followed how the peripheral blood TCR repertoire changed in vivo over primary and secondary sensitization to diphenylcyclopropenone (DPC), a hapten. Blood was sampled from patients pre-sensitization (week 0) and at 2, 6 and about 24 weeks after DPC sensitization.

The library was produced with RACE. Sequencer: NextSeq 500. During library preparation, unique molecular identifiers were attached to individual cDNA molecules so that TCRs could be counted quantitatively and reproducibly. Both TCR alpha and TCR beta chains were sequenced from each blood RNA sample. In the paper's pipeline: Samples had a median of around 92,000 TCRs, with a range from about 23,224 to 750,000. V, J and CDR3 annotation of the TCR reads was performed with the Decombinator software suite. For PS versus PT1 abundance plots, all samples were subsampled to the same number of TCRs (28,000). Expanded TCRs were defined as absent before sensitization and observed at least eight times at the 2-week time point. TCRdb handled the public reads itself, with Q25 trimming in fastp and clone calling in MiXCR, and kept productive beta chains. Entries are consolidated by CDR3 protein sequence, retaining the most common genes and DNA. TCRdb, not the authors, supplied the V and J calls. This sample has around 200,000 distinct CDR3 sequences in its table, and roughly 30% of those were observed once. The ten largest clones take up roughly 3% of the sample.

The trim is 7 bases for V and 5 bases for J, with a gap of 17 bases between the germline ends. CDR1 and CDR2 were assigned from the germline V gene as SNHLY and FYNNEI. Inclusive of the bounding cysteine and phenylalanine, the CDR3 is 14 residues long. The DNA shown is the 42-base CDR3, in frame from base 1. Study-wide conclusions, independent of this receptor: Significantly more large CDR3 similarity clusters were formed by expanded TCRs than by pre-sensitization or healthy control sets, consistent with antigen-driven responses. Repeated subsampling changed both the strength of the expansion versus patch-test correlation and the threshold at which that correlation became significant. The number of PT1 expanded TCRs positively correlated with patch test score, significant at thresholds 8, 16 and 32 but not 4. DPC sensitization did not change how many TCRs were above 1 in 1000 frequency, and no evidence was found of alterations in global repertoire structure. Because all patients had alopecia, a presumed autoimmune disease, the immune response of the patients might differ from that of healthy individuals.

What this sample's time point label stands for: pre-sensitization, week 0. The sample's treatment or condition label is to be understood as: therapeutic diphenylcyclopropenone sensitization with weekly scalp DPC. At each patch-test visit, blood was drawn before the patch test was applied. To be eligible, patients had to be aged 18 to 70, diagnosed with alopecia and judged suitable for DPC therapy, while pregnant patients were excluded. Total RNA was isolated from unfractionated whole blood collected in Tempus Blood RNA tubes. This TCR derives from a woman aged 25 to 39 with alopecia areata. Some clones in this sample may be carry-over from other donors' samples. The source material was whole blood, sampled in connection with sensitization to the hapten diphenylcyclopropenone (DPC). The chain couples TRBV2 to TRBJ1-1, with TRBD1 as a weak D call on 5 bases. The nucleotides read TGTGCCAGCAAGGGGTTGTTGTCTGGGACTGAAGCTTTCTTT. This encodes CASKGLLSGTEAFF.